This T cell receptor (beta chain) was identified in a study of blood T cells in healthy people across ages (dated by TCRdb to between 2014 and 2017). At the level of the whole study: In model experiments, roughly one uniquely barcoded TCR beta cDNA molecule per two T cells was captured by template switching. Age-related changes in TCR beta repertoire diversity were measured in the study by deep sequencing normalized with unique cDNA molecular identifiers. The donors were divided into four age groups: young (average about 16 years), middle-aged (approximately 39), aged (approximately 59) and long-lived (about 80). To avoid experimental bias, donors of different ages were distributed randomly across sequencing lanes. The study analyzed two additional independent replicas of 1 million unique cDNA reads from the same blood draw for two donors, one aged 18 to 29 and one aged 80 or older. The investigation overall reported the following: Conclusive comparison of naive and antigen-experienced compartments was prevented by the profiling of bulk unsorted PBMCs. Estimates of total diversity from one million sequenced T cells were regarded as lower bounds and underestimates. Compared with the aged group, more naive CD4+ T cells, fewer expanded clones and increased TCR diversity were shown by the long-lived group, suggesting age selection. Because donor CMV infection status was unknown, age-related changes in expanded clonotypes were potentially confounded. There was a strong correlation between observed TCR beta diversity and the percentage of naive T cells measured by flow cytometry. As age increased, observed TCR beta diversity per million T cells dropped in a roughly linear way, and a significant reduction was already evident by age about 40.

Library generation was performed with 5' RACE. The listed sequencing device is Illumina HiSeq 2500. The second PCR ran for roughly 6 to 11 cycles and used a J-beta primer mix along with a sample-barcoded 5' primer. A template-switch 5' adaptor carrying 12 random nucleotides introduced a unique molecular identifier onto each TCR beta cDNA molecule. At least 3 million CDR3-containing paired-end reads were obtained from each sample. All of the RNA was converted into first-strand cDNA using the Mint cDNA synthesis kit, with a TRBC-specific oligonucleotide serving as the primer. After uracil-DNA glycosylase treatment, a first 18-cycle PCR used universal primers M1SS and BC2_uni_R on all cDNA. The paper's data handling went like this. Each sample was normalized by randomly selecting 1 million high-quality reads, each carrying a distinct molecular identifier. Reads sharing molecular identifiers were discarded rather than binned into consensus sequences. MiTCR, set to a Q25 quality threshold and the strictest error-elimination algorithm, was used for CDR3 identification, clonotype clustering and error correction. A nonparametric unseen species model with Euler transformation was used to estimate a lower bound on total TCR beta diversity. The public sequencing data were trimmed at Q25 with fastp and processed into clonotypes with MiXCR by TCRdb, which kept only in-frame beta chains. A single entry per CDR3 protein holds the most common genes and DNA from its merged rows. The V and J calls and clone size come from TCRdb's table, not from the authors' own analysis. This sample has about 1.4 million distinct CDR3 sequences in its table, and 55% to 75% of those were observed once. Clones ranked in the top ten supply 5.5% to 8% of the sample.

The donors were roughly 39 Caucasian individuals from Russia, aged roughly 6 to 100 years, who were systemically healthy. Each donor gave ten milliliters of peripheral blood, collected into EDTA-treated Vacutainer tubes. Ficoll-Paque density-gradient centrifugation was used to isolate PBMCs, with at least 6 million obtained per sample. Total RNA, at least 5.5 micrograms per sample, was extracted from PBMCs with Trizol reagent. For every donor, an aliquot of PBMCs went through flow cytometry to measure the percentages of naive CD45RAhigh/CD27high T cells. The CDR3 goes from the cysteine to the phenylalanine over 13 residues. The entry retains the CDR3 DNA only, 39 bases that are in frame from base 1. V loses 5 bases of germline sequence and J loses 0 bases, and the interval between the two ends is 7 bases. Comments on this clonotype: No cognate antigen has been identified for it. Within one base of it there is no much larger clone, and no base qualities were kept.

Specimen: blood. The rearrangement joined TRBV12-3 or TRBV12-4 to TRBJ1-1, with no confidently assigned D gene. The clonotype was recovered from a man aged 18 to 30 in good health. The CDR3 reads as follows: CASSVRLNTEAFF. The DNA reads as follows: TGTGCCAGCAGTGTCAGGTTGAACACTGAAGCTTTCTTT.